This T cell receptor (beta chain) was retrieved from a study of cytomegalovirus exposure and HLA in healthy donors. Broader study findings: Using a false discovery rate of 0.05, a later analysis showed that 15,000 to 20,000 TCR beta sequences were associated with HLA alleles. Common viral pathogens seemed to be connected with several of the most significant clusters, according to a later analysis.

The primer mix had 60 Vbeta and 13 Jbeta primers. Profiling relied on immunoSEQ multiplex PCR, and the TCRdb table lists in-frame clones only, not all of them. The repertoire has more than 95,000 clones, around 70% of them found once; the top ten carry over 1.5%. This clone was detected once. The antigen remains unidentified. This CDR3 region has 13 residues. V shed 6 bases and J shed 1 base, with 7 bases lying between them. CDR1 and CDR2 from the germline V gene are KGHSH and LQKENI. The sequenced sample consisted of PBMCs. This TCR derives from a young woman in good health and CMV-seronegative. J is TRBJ1-5 and V is TRBV18; D gene ambiguous. This CDR3 reads CASSPSSNQPQHF. In nucleotides, the CDR3 is TGTGCCAGCTCCCCCTCGAGCAATCAGCCCCAGCATTTT.